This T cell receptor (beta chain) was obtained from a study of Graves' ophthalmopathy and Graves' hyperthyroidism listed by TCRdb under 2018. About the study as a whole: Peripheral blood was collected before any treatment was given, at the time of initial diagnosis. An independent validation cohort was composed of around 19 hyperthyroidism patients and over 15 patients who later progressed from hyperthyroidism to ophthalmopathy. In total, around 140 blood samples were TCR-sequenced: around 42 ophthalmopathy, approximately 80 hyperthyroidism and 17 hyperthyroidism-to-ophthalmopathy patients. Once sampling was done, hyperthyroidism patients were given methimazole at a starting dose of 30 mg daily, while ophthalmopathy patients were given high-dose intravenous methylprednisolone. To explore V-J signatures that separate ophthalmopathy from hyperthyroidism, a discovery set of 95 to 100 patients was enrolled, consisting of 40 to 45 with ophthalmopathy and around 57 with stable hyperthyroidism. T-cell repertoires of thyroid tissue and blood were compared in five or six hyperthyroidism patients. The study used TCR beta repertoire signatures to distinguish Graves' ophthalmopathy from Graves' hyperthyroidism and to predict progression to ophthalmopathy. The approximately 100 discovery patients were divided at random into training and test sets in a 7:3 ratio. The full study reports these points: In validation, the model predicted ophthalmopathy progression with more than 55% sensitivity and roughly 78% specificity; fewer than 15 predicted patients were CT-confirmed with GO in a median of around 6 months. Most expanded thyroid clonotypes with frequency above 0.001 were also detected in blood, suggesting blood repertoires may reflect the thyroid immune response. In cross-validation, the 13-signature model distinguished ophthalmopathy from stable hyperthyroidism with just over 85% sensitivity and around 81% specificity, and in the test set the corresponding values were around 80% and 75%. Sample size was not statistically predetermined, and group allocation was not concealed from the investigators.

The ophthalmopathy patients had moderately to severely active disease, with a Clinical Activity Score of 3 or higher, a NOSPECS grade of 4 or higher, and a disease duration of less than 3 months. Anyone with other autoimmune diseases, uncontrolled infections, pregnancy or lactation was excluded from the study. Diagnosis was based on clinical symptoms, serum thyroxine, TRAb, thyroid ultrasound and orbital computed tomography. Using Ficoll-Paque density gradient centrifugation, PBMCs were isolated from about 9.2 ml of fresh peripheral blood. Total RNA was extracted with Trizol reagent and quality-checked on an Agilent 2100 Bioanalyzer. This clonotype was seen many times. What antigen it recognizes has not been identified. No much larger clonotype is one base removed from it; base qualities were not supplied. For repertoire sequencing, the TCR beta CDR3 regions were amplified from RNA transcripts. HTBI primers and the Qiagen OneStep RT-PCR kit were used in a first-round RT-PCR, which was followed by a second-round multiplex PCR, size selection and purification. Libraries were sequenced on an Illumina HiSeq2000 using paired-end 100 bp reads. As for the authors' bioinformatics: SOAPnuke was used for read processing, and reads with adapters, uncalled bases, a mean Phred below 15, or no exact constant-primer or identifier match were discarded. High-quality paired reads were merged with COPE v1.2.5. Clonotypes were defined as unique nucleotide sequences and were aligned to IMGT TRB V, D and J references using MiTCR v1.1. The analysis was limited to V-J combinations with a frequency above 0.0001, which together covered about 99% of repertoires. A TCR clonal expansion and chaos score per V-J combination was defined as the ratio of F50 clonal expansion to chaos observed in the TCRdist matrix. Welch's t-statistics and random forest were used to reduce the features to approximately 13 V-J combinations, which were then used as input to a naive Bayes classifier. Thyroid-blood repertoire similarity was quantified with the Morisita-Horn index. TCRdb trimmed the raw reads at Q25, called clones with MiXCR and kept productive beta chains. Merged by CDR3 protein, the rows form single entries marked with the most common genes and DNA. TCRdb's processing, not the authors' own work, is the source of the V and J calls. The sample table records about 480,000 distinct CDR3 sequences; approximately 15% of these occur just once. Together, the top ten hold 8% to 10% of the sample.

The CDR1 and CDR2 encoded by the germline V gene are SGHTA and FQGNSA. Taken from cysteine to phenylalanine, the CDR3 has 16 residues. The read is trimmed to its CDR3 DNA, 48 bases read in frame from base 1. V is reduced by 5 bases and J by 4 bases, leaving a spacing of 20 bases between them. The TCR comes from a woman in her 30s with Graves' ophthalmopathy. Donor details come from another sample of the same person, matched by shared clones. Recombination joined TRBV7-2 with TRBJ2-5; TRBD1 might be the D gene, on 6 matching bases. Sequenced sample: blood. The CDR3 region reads CASSRRRTANLETQYF. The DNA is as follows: TGTGCCAGCAGCAGAAGAAGGACAGCAAATCTAGAGACCCAGTACTTC.